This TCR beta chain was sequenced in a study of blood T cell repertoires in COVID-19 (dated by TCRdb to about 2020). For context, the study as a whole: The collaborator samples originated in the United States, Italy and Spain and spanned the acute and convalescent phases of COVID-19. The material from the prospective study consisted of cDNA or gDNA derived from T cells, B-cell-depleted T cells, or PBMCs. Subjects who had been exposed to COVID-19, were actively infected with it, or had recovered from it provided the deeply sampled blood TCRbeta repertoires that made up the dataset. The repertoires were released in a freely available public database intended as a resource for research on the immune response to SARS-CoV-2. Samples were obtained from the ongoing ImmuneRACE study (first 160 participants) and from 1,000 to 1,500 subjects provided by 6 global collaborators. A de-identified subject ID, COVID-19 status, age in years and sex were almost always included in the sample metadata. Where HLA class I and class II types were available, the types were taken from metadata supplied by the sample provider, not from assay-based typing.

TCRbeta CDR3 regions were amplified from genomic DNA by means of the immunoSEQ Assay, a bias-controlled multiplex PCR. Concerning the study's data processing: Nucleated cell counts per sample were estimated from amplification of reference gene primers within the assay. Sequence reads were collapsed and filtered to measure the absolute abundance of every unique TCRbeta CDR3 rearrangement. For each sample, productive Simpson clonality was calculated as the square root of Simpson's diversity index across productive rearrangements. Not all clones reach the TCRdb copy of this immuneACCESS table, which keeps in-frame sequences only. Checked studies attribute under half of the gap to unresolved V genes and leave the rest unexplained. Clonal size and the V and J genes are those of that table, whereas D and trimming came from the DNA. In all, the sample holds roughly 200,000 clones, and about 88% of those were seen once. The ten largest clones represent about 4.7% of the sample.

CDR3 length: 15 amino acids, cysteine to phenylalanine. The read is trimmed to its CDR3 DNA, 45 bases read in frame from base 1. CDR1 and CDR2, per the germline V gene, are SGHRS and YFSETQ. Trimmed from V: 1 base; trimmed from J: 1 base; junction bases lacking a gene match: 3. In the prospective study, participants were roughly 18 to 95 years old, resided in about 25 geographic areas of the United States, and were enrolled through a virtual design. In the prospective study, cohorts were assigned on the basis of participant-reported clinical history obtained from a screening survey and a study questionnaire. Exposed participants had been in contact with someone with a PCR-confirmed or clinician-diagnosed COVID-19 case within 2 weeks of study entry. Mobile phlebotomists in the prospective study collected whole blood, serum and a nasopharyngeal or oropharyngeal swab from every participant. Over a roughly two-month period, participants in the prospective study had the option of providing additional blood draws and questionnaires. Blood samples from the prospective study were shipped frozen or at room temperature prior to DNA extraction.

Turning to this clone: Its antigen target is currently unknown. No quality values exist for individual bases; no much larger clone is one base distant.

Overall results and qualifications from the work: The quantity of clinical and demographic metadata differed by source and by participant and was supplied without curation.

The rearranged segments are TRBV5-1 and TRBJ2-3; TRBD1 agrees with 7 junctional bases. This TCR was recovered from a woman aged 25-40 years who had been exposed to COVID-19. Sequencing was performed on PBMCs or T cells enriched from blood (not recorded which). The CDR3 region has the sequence CASSLTGEGTDTQYF. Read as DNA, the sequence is TGCGCCAGCAGCTTGACAGGGGAAGGCACAGATACGCAGTATTTT.